This TCR beta chain was observed in a study of PD-1 blockade in classical Hodgkin lymphoma. Assay used: immunoSEQ multiplex PCR; TCRdb lists only in-frame clones, some missing. The sample lists some 15,000 clones, approximately 90% occurring once. Time point denoted: newly diagnosed, previously untreated cHL patient sample. From thawed PBMCs, magnetic negative selection was used to isolate the CD8+ T cells. This receptor was obtained from a human donor with classical Hodgkin lymphoma. Material for sequencing was CD8+ T cells from blood.

The CDR3 DNA sequence: TGTGCCAGCAGCTTCCGGGGGAGCGGGGCCAACGTCCTGACTTTC. Translated: CASSFRGSGANVLTF. This chain connects TRBV5-4 to TRBJ2-6; possibly TRBD2 for D (6 bases). The CDR3 contains 15 residues. Trimming removed 2 bases from V and 4 bases from J, with 10 bases in between. Germline CDR1 is SGHNT and CDR2 is YYREEE (reference sequence).